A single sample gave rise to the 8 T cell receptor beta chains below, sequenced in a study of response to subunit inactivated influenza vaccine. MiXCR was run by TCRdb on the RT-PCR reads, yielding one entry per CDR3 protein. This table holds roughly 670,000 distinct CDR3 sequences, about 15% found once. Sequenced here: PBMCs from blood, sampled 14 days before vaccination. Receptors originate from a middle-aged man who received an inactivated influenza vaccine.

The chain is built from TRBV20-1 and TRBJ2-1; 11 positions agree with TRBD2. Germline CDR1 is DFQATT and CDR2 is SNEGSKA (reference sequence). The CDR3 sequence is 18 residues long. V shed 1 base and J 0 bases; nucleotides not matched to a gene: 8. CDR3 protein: CSARGLAGGRTSYNEQFF. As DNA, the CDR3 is TGCAGTGCTAGAGGATTAGCGGGGGGGCGAACCTCCTACAATGAGCAGTTCTTC.

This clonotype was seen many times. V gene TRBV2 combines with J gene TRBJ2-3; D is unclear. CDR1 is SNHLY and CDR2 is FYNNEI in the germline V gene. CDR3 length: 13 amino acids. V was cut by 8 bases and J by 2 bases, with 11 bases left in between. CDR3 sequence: CASARADTDTQYF. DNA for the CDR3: TGTGCCAGCGCCCGGGCCGACACAGATACGCAGTATTTT.

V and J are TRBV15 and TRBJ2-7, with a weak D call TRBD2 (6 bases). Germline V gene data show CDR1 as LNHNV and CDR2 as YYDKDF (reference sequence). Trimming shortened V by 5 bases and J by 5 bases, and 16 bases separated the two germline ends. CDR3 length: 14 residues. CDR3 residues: CATSQRREVHEQYF. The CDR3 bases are TGTGCCACCAGCCAAAGGAGGGAGGTCCACGAGCAGTACTTC.

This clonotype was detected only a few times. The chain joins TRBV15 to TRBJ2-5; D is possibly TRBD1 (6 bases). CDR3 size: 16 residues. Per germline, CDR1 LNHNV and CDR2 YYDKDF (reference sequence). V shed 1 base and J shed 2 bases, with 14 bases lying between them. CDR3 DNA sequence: TGTGCCACCAGCAGAGGGGGGCGAGGGAGTCAAGAGACCCAGTACTTC. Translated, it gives CATSRGGRGSQETQYF. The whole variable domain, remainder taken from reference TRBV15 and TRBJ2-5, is DAMVIQNPRYQVTQFGKPVTLSCSQTLNHNVMYWYQQKSSQAPKLLFHYYDKDFNNEADTPDNFQSRRPNTSFCFLDIRSPGLGDTAMYLCATSRGGRGSQETQYFGPGTRLLVL.

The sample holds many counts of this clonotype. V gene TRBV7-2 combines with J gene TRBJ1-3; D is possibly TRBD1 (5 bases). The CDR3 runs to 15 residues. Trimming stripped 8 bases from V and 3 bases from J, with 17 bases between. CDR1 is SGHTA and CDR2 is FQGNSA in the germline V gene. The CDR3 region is CASSYSRGGGNTIYF. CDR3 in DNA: TGTGCCAGCTCCTACTCCCGGGGCGGTGGAAACACCATATATTTT.

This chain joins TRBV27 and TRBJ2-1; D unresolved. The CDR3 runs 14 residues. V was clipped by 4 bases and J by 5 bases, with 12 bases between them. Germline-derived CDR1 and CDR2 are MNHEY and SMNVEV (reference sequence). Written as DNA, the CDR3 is TGTGCCAGCAGTTATGTACCGGGCAACAATGAGCAGTTCTTC. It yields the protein CASSYVPGNNEQFF.

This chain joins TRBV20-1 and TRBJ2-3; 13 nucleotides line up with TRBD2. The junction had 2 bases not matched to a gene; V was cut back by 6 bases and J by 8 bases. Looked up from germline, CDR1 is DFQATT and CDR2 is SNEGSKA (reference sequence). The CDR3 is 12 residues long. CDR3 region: CSARTSGGTQYF. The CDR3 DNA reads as TGCAGTGCGCGGACTAGCGGGGGTACGCAGTATTTT.

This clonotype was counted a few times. The CDR3 loop is CASSLSGANTIYF. CDR3 nucleotide sequence: TGTGCCAGCAGCTTATCCGGGGCAAACACCATATATTTT. The rearrangement links TRBV7-8 to TRBJ1-3; possibly TRBD1 for D (5 bases). V dropped 2 bases and J dropped 6 bases, with 8 bases sitting between them. Germline V CDR1 and CDR2: SGHVS, FQNEAQ. This CDR3 has 13 residues.